These T cell receptor beta chains were read from a single sample in a study of T-cell reconstitution after alpha-beta-depleted transplantation in children. TCRdb re-called the PCR reads through MiXCR, storing one row per CDR3 protein. The repertoire consists of some 78,000 distinct CDR3 sequences, with roughly 13% occurring once and the leading ten covering 25% to 30%. The source material was PBMCs, mostly from graft donor cells, sampled 180 days after TCRalphabeta/CD19-depleted stem cell transplant. The receptors were gathered from a male patient aged 2 to 10 who had a stem cell transplant for acute lymphoblastic leukemia, so the T cells may come from the graft donor. Each CDR3 is given with its conserved first and last residue. Each record gives: V gene, CDR3 length, J gene, CDR3 protein.

TRBV4-3	14	TRBJ1-6	CASSHPPRGSPLHF
TRBV7-3	15	TRBJ2-3	CASSLRRESTDTQYF
TRBV7-8	16	TRBJ2-2	CASSLQLARNTGELFF
TRBV5-1	14	TRBJ2-7	CASSLRGGNNEQYF
TRBV4-3	14	TRBJ2-2	CASSQGARTGELFF
TRBV3-1	15	TRBJ2-5	CATRLRRRAQETQYF
TRBV18	14	TRBJ1-1	CASSTLVGNTEAFF
TRBV7-3	14	TRBJ2-5	CASSLWRTPETQYF
TRBV4-3	15	TRBJ2-3	CASSQDVEREDTQYF
TRBV20-1	12	TRBJ1-2	CSAIGPNDGYTF
TRBV5-1	16	TRBJ2-2	CASSLTLAEVTGELFF
TRBV29-1	13	TRBJ2-7	CSVRTASSYEQYF
TRBV5-1	13	TRBJ1-2	CASSLTDYYGYTF
TRBV5-6	12	TRBJ2-7	CASVSRSREQYF
TRBV2	11	TRBJ2-7	CASSEGRRQYF
TRBV7-2	12	TRBJ1-2	CASSPGRYGYTF
TRBV5-6	15	TRBJ2-7	CASSLAGGQTYEQYF
TRBV6-5	15	TRBJ2-1	CASSYRRLFSNEQFF
TRBV4-3	15	TRBJ2-5	CASSHRGAHTKTQYF
TRBV2	16	TRBJ2-5	CASSVFGGAPQETQYF
TRBV7-2	17	TRBJ2-1	CASSFLRGLSSYNEQFF
TRBV6-5	12	TRBJ2-3	CASSPISDTQYF
TRBV27	15	TRBJ1-1	CASSLWPGLGTEAFF
TRBV20-1	11	TRBJ1-2	CTAGTGRGYTF
TRBV5-1	15	TRBJ1-5	CASSRSGARNQPQHF
TRBV7-2	16	TRBJ2-1	CASSSWGSSSYNEQFF
TRBV15	15	TRBJ1-5	CATSRVKFSNQPQHF
TRBV6-2/TRBV6-3	13	TRBJ2-7	CASTRTGTYEQYF
TRBV7-6	14	TRBJ1-1	CASRPINGNTEAFF
TRBV5-1	15	TRBJ2-1	CASSLLLRGDNEQFF
TRBV4-3	14	TRBJ1-4	CASSHGTEDEKLFF
TRBV21-1	15	TRBJ2-3	CASSKSEACTDTQYF
TRBV5-1	14	TRBJ2-1	CASRGLAGGNEQFF
TRBV7-2	17	TRBJ2-1	CASSSYPLAGAYNEQFF
TRBV3-1	15	TRBJ1-1	CASSQPDRLNTEAFF
TRBV25-1	15	TRBJ2-7	CASSAFGPPFGEQYF
TRBV7-9	10	TRBJ1-4	CASNGEKLFF
TRBV9	18	TRBJ1-6	CASSGQRRTYSYNSPLHF
TRBV20-1	13	TRBJ1-3	CSASRQRGGTIYF
TRBV5-6	15	TRBJ2-5	CASSLKRGGSETQYF